This TCR beta chain was obtained from a study of long-term antiretroviral therapy in people with HIV. About the study: By about a decade, the earliest samples predate the 2015 immediate-ART recommendation.

Regarding this clone: Its matching antigen is unknown.

Researchers ran immunoSEQ v3.0 at survey level. TCRdb's table, derived via immunoSEQ multiplex PCR, lists solely in-frame clones and lacks some. Of 20,000 to 25,000 clones in the sample, under 90% were seen once. The CDR3 contains 14 residues. Trimming removed 6 bases from V and 4 bases from J; junction bases left unmatched: 4. The germline CDR1 and CDR2 sequences are MDHEN and SYDVKM. Study-level findings and limits: The clones with expansion before ART were dominant in the repertoire at all time points.

The sample consisted of unsorted PBMCs, taken 1.8 years before starting antiretroviral therapy. The TCR sequence derives from a woman in her twenties or thirties with HIV. The rearrangement joins TRBV28 to TRBJ1-5, with 9 bases aligning to TRBD1. CDR3 amino acids: CASSTQGANQPQHF. For the CDR3, the DNA is TGTGCCAGCAGCACACAGGGGGCGAATCAGCCCCAGCATTTT.